One and the same sample provided the 23 T cell receptor beta chains below, sequenced in a study of cytomegalovirus exposure and HLA in healthy donors. The PCR contained 60 Vbeta and 13 Jbeta primers. Sequenced by immunoSEQ multiplex PCR; TCRdb stores in-frame clones only, minus some. Of 130,000 to 150,000 clones in the sample, about 80% were seen once. Sample: PBMCs. These TCRs come from a female donor in good health and CMV-seronegative.

This chain joins TRBV18 and TRBJ2-7; TRBD2 agrees at 10 bases. V lost 3 bases, J lost 5 bases, and 10 bases stayed unmatched. Germline V CDR1 and CDR2: KGHSH, LQKENI. This CDR3 is built from 16 residues. As DNA, the CDR3 is TGTGCCAGCTCACCCCTAAGCGGGGGGGCTATCCACGAGCAGTACTTC. It encodes CASSPLSGGAIHEQYF.

V usage is TRBV10-1 and J usage is TRBJ2-7; D remains unclear. Germline V gives CDR1 WNHNN, CDR2 SYGVQD (reference sequence). V lost 6 bases to trimming and J lost 7 bases, with 10 bases between them. CDR3 length equals 11 residues. The chain's CDR3 is CASRLTREQYF. CDR3 DNA: TGCGCCAGCAGGCTAACGAGGGAGCAGTACTTC.

V gene TRBV5-1 combines with J gene TRBJ2-3, with D perhaps matching TRBD2 (5 bases). This CDR3 is 13 amino acids long. V dropped 7 bases and J dropped 3 bases, with 12 bases sitting between them. Looked up from germline, CDR1 is SGHRS and CDR2 is YFSETQ. CDR3 sequence: CASRLGVTDTQYF. The CDR3 region has the DNA TGCGCCAGCCGTCTCGGGGTGACAGATACGCAGTATTTT.

The gene calls are TRBV6-1 and TRBJ2-2, with TRBD2 as a possible D gene (5 bases). The CDR3 is 17 amino acids. Germline assignment: CDR1 MNHNS and CDR2 SASEGT. V lost 2 bases to trimming and J lost 2 bases, with 15 bases between them. The CDR3 coding sequence is TGTGCCAGCAGTGAATCGGACCGCGGGTTCAACACCGGGGAGCTGTTTTTT. Protein product: CASSESDRGFNTGELFF.

This rearrangement joins TRBV19 to TRBJ2-3; 11 positions match TRBD2. Trimming at V came to 5 bases and at J to 6 bases, leaving 4 bases not matched to a gene. CDR1 is LNHDA, CDR2 SQIVND, per germline (reference sequence). The CDR3 length is 14 residues. The CDR3 DNA is TGTGCCAGTAGTGTACTAGCGGGAGCGGATACGCAGTATTTT. Protein product: CASSVLAGADTQYF.

The chain carries TRBV7-8 and TRBJ2-2; 7 bases match TRBD2. Germline V lookup: CDR1 SGHVS, CDR2 FQNEAQ. There are 16 residues in the CDR3. J gave up 4 bases and V 5 bases, and 10 bases lay outside the gene matches. The CDR3 DNA sequence: TGTGCCAGCAGCAGGCCAGGGCGGGGGACCACCGGGGAGCTGTTTTTT. Amino acids: CASSRPGRGTTGELFF.

The chain links TRBV20-1 to TRBJ1-4; tentatively, D is TRBD1 (6 bases). V was pared by 5 bases and J by 8 bases, with 9 bases between. The CDR3 sequence is 11 residues long. Germline V CDR1 and CDR2: DFQATT, SNEGSKA (reference sequence). CDR3 in DNA: TGCAGTGCTCAGGGGTGGGAAAAACTGTTTTTT. This gives the protein CSAQGWEKLFF.

V gene TRBV6-1 combines with J gene TRBJ1-1, with D possibly being TRBD1 (5 bases). The CDR3 is 14 amino acids. Deletions cut 6 bases from V and 7 bases from J, with 18 bases between. Germline V gene lookup returns CDR1 MNHNS and CDR2 SASEGT. The CDR3 region is CASRPGGSDNEAFF. The CDR3 DNA reads TGTGCCAGCAGACCCGGGGGTTCTGATAATGAAGCTTTCTTT.

The DNA for the CDR3 is TGTGCCAGCTCACCACAGCAAGGACAGATAAACACCGGGGAGCTGTTTTTT. Amino acids: CASSPQQGQINTGELFF. V usage is TRBV18 and J usage is TRBJ2-2; D is possibly TRBD1 (6 bases). CDR3 length: 17 amino acids. V lost 1 base and J 2 bases, leaving 14 bases between the germline ends. CDR1 KGHSH and CDR2 LQKENI come from the germline V gene.

The chain employs TRBV5-6 and TRBJ1-2; D might be TRBD1 (6 bases). V was pared by 2 bases and J by 0 bases, with 11 bases between. Germline CDR1 and CDR2: SGHDT and YYEEEE. CDR3 size: 15 residues. The CDR3 region is CASSFFGGSNYGYTF. DNA of the CDR3: TGTGCCAGCAGCTTCTTTGGGGGCTCTAACTATGGCTACACCTTC.

The J gene is TRBJ1-3, the V gene TRBV9, with D possibly matching TRBD1 (5 bases). Germline CDR1 is SGDLS and CDR2 is YYNGEE. This CDR3 is 18 amino acids long. The V end lost 2 bases, the J end lost 0 bases, and 18 bases lay between the germline ends. The CDR3 DNA reads TGTGCCAGCAGCGTCCTACCCCGGGGGGGGAGCTCTGGAAACACCATATATTTT. This translates into CASSVLPRGGSSGNTIYF.

The V and J genes are TRBV4-1 and TRBJ2-2; perhaps TRBD2 as D (6 bases). Trimming shortened V by 3 bases and J by 6 bases, and 20 bases separated the two germline ends. The germline gives CDR1 MGHRA, CDR2 YSYEKL. The CDR3 loop spans 17 amino acids. CDR3 residues: CASSHNLEGGRSGELFF. The CDR3 coding sequence is TGCGCCAGCAGCCATAATTTGGAGGGAGGACGCTCCGGGGAGCTGTTTTTT.

The chain is built from TRBV27 and TRBJ2-5; 8 bases agree with TRBD2. Germline trimming cut 4 bases from V and 5 bases from J; bases unmatched to any gene: 9. This CDR3 has 15 amino acids. Germline CDR1 and CDR2: MNHEY and SMNVEV (reference sequence). CDR3 region: CASSWRRGAPETQYF. In DNA form, the CDR3 reads TGTGCCAGCAGTTGGCGGCGGGGGGCCCCGGAGACCCAGTACTTC.

This rearrangement joins TRBV5-1 to TRBJ2-2; D possibly corresponds to TRBD1 (6 bases). The CDR3 is 15 amino acids. CDR1 and CDR2 from the germline V gene are SGHRS and YFSETQ. V was shortened by 0 bases and J by 4 bases, with 10 bases between the two germline ends. The CDR3 DNA reads TGCGCCAGCAGCTTGGACGGGACAACCACCGGGGAGCTGTTTTTT. Its protein product is CASSLDGTTTGELFF.

This chain joins TRBV11-1 and TRBJ1-2; 9 bases are a match to TRBD1. Germline CDR1 SGHAT, CDR2 FQDESV (reference sequence). Losses at the gene ends were 5 bases for V and 8 bases for J; bases not matched to a gene: 12. This CDR3 spans 15 amino acids. This chain's CDR3 is CASSLRGGQGHGYTF. The CDR3 coding sequence is TGTGCCAGCAGCCTCAGAGGGGGACAGGGTCACGGCTACACCTTC.

CDR3 in DNA: TGCGCCAGCAGCTTCGGGACACAGAGCACCTCCTATAATTCACCCCTCCACTTT. Residues: CASSFGTQSTSYNSPLHF. The chain joins TRBV5-1 to TRBJ1-6; maybe TRBD1 (6 bases). V was shortened by 2 bases and J by 0 bases, with 15 bases between the two germline ends. Germline CDR1 and CDR2: SGHRS and YFSETQ. This CDR3 has 18 amino acids. Full variable domain (rest looked up from reference TRBV5-1 and TRBJ1-6): KAGVTQTPRYLIKTRGQQVTLSCSPISGHRSVSWYQQTPGQGLQFLFEYFSETQRNKGNFPGRFSGRQFSNSRSEMNVSTLELGDSALYLCASSFGTQSTSYNSPLHFGNGTRLTVT.

This clone was found a few times. The rearrangement uses TRBV5-1 and TRBJ2-3, with D possibly being TRBD2 (6 bases). The CDR3 is 16 residues long. Germline loops: CDR1 SGHRS, CDR2 YFSETQ. Trimming stripped 0 bases from V and 2 bases from J, with 13 bases between. The CDR3 region has the DNA TGCGCCAGCAGCTTGGAGGGTAGCGGACACACAGATACGCAGTATTTT. Encoded protein: CASSLEGSGHTDTQYF.

The chain couples TRBV7-6 to TRBJ2-7; tentatively, D is TRBD2 (6 bases). The germline CDR1 and CDR2 sequences are SGHVS and FNYEAQ. This CDR3 has 15 amino acids. Between the trimmed V and J ends, which lost 5 bases and 1 base, there was a span of 15 bases. The CDR3 coding sequence is TGTGCCAGCAGCCAAGGTGCGGGGCGATCCTACGAGCAGTACTTC. It encodes CASSQGAGRSYEQYF. Together with reference TRBV7-6 and TRBJ2-7, the CDR3 gives the full variable domain: GAGVSQSPRYKVTKRGQDVALRCDPISGHVSLYWYRQALGQGPEFLTYFNYEAQQDKSGLPNDRFSAERPEGSISTLTIQRTEQRDSAMYRCASSQGAGRSYEQYFGPGTRLTVT.

This sequence joins TRBV4-2 and TRBJ2-3; D possibly corresponds to TRBD2 (5 bases). Per the germline V gene, CDR1 is LGHNA and CDR2 is YNFKEQ. The CDR3 loop spans 14 amino acids. Trimming stripped 8 bases from V and 2 bases from J, with 14 bases between. Here the CDR3 DNA reads TGTGCCAGCCCCAACGGAGGAAACACAGATACGCAGTATTTT. Translating gives CASPNGGNTDTQYF.

V is TRBV13 and J is TRBJ2-7, with 14 bases lining up with TRBD2. The CDR3 length is 15 residues. The trim removed 4 bases at V and 5 bases at J, leaving 4 bases unmatched. Germline CDR1 PRHDT, CDR2 FYEKMQ (reference sequence). This CDR3 is CASSSGLAGVNEQYF. The DNA for the CDR3 is TGTGCCAGCAGCTCGGGACTAGCGGGAGTAAACGAGCAGTACTTC.

The chain links TRBV5-1 to TRBJ2-2; 9 bases line up with TRBD1. V lost 5 bases to trimming and J lost 8 bases; unmatched junction nucleotides: 7. The germline gives CDR1 SGHRS, CDR2 YFSETQ. The CDR3 is made up of 14 amino acids. For the CDR3, the DNA is TGCGCCAGCAGGCAACAGGGGGCCCAGGGGGAGCTGTTTTTT. Residues: CASRQQGAQGELFF.

CDR3 amino acids: CASRPGMGMFYEQYF. The CDR3 DNA reads TGTGCCAGCAGGCCGGGGATGGGAATGTTCTACGAGCAGTACTTC. The V and J genes are TRBV28 and TRBJ2-7; possibly TRBD2 for D (5 bases). CDR3 length: 15 residues. Germline CDR1 is MDHEN and CDR2 is SYDVKM. V was clipped by 6 bases and J by 3 bases, with 18 bases between them.

This clone was seen just once. The chain recombines TRBV6-5 with TRBJ2-7, with 8 bases aligning to TRBD1. V gave up 4 bases and J gave up 1 base; unmatched junction bases: 6. The CDR3 sequence is 15 residues long. CDR1 and CDR2 (germline): MNHEY, SVGAGI. DNA for the CDR3: TGTGCCAGCAGTTCCGGGACAGGACAATCCTACGAGCAGTACTTC. It yields the protein CASSSGTGQSYEQYF.